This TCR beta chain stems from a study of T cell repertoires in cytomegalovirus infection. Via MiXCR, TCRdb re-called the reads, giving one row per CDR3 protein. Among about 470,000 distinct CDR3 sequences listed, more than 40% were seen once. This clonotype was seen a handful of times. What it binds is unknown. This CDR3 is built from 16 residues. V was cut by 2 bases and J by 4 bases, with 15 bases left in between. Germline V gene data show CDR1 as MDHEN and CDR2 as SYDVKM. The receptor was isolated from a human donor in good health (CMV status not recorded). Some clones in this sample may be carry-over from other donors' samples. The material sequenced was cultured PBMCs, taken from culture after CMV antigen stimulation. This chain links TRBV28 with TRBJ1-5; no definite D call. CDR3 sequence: CASSLSSARSNQPQHF. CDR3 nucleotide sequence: TGTGCCAGCAGTTTAAGCTCGGCCAGGAGTAATCAGCCCCAGCATTTT.